Listed below are T cell receptor beta chains from one sample, sequenced in a study of control samples from healthy donors and cancer patients. The method was immunoSEQ multiplex PCR; TCRdb's version includes in-frame clones alone and lacks a portion of them. The data show some 100,000 clones, approximately 93% seen once. The sequencing input was blood. The receptor source for this set is a man in his late teens or twenties in good health. CDR3s include the opening cysteine and the closing phenylalanine or tryptophan. Fields, in order: J gene, clone size, V gene, D gene, CDR3 protein. D genes are given only for firm matches. Some rows have no size entry. The others give once, few or many, or a class for an expanded clone.

>TRBJ1-6|-|TRBV4-3|TRBD1
CASSQDVDRGYSPLHF
>TRBJ1-2|-|TRBV7-9|-
CASSHRGGDGYTF
>TRBJ1-6|-|TRBV5-1|TRBD1
CASSRDRGQSPLHF
>TRBJ2-1|-|TRBV2|TRBD2
CASSVTGTSNEQFF
>TRBJ2-7|once|TRBV7-9|-
CASSPRGGYEQYF
>TRBJ2-1|once|TRBV10-3|TRBD1
CAIRATGQSYNEQFF
>TRBJ1-3|-|TRBV6-5|-
CASGPDGSGNTIYF
>TRBJ2-7|-|TRBV14|-
CASSQRPLGEQYF
>TRBJ2-1|-|TRBV6-5|-
CASSSLDNEQFF
>TRBJ2-7|-|TRBV27|TRBD2
CASSLPLAGGYEQYF
>TRBJ1-5|-|TRBV4-1|-
CASSKNAGLGPQHF
>TRBJ2-1|-|TRBV29-1|-
CSVDLGYNEQFF
>TRBJ1-2|-|TRBV30|TRBD1
CAWSPGQGANYGYTF
>TRBJ1-5|-|TRBV4-1|TRBD1
CASSQLTSTGDQPQHF
>TRBJ1-6|-|TRBV30|-
CAWSVDSPLHF
>TRBJ1-1|-|TRBV5-6|-
CASSFGYGEAFF
>TRBJ2-2|-|TRBV27|-
CATSQGLRGIGELFF
>TRBJ2-6|-|TRBV2|-
CASSVPRPLSSGANVLTF
>TRBJ1-4|-|TRBV5-8|-
CASSYPRGALATNEKLFF
>TRBJ1-4|once|TRBV15|-
CATSRGTNEKLFF
>TRBJ1-6|-|TRBV5-4|-
CASSLGGVDPSPLHF
>TRBJ2-3|-|TRBV24-1|TRBD2
CATSDSSGRAGRDTQYF
>TRBJ2-5|-|TRBV5-1|-
CASRGTRNEETQYF
>TRBJ2-5|-|TRBV27|-
CASSLGRTQYF
>TRBJ1-2|few|TRBV14|-
CASSSGYGYGYTF
>TRBJ2-5|-|TRBV5-1|-
CASRFIGLEGVATQYF
>TRBJ2-7|-|TRBV3-1/TRBV3-2|-
CASSQGIGETYEQYF
>TRBJ2-7|-|TRBV9|-
CASSVVGTSEQYF
>TRBJ1-3|-|TRBV12-3/TRBV12-4|-
CASSTGNTIYF
>TRBJ2-2|once|TRBV7-2|-
CASSPHRSRGTGELFF
>TRBJ1-1|-|TRBV29-1|-
CSVGGGVLGSFF
>TRBJ2-7|once|TRBV3-1/TRBV3-2|-
CASSYLIGKANHYEQYF
>TRBJ1-1|-|TRBV19|-
CASRAELWGTEAFF
>TRBJ1-1|once|TRBV6-2/TRBV6-3|-
CASSKDSLNTEAFF
>TRBJ1-1|-|TRBV10-2|-
CASSEEVAMNTEAFF
>TRBJ2-2|-|TRBV7-2|-
CASSSSGTTTGELFF
>TRBJ2-7|-|TRBV7-2|-
CASSFRRQGGEQYF
>TRBJ2-6|-|TRBV5-1|TRBD1
CASSLVGQGAFLSGANVLTF
>TRBJ1-2|-|TRBV6-5|-
CASSYGFGGRGYGYTF
>TRBJ2-7|-|TRBV27|TRBD2
CASSSGLAGSLYYEQYF
>TRBJ1-2|-|TRBV27|TRBD1
CASSDNRDRYGYTF
>TRBJ2-1|once|TRBV10-3|TRBD2
CAIRTTSGEYNEQFF
>TRBJ1-4|many|TRBV3-1/TRBV3-2|TRBD1
CASSRTGNLEKLFF
>TRBJ2-7|-|TRBV2|-
CASSEQSYEQYF
>TRBJ2-3|-|TRBV4-1|TRBD2
CASSLLAGGTDTQYF
>TRBJ1-5|-|TRBV7-9|-
CASSLEVEGNQPQHF
>TRBJ1-3|-|TRBV6-5|-
CASSSEISSGNTIYF
>TRBJ2-7|-|TRBV18|-
CASSPGVKDYEQYF
>TRBJ1-5|-|TRBV2|-
CASSDLDYSNQPQHF